A selection of T cell receptor beta chains follows, all from one sample in a study of vaccination and CD4 T cells after COVID-19. Their cognate antigens are unknown. Using its own MiXCR run on the PCR reads, TCRdb lists one record per CDR3 protein. The sample consists of tens of thousands of distinct CDR3 sequences, roughly 64% of them appearing once. Sequencing was done on a sample of CD4+ T cells from blood, cultured in vitro. Every receptor here comes from a human donor who had recovered from COVID-19. Both conserved end residues are part of each CDR3. Fields, in order: CDR3 length, J gene, D gene, V gene, clone size, CDR3 protein, CDR3 DNA. The D gene is left open where the match is weak. Not every row has a clone size; where given, it reads once, few, many or a size class.

14	TRBJ1-1	.	TRBV2	.	CASTTDRLNTEAFF	TGTGCCAGCACCACCGACAGGCTGAACACTGAAGCTTTCTTT
14	TRBJ1-1	.	TRBV6-1	.	CASSPLFRDTEAFF	TGTGCCAGCAGTCCCCTATTTAGGGACACTGAAGCTTTCTTT
19	TRBJ2-2	.	TRBV2	few	CASSAKGSEVIAATGELFF	TGTGCCAGCAGCGCGAAAGGGTCAGAAGTCATTGCGGCCACCGGGGAGCTGTTTTTT
14	TRBJ2-1	.	TRBV29-1	.	CSVPGRASYNEQFF	TGCAGCGTGCCCGGCAGGGCCTCCTACAATGAGCAGTTCTTC
13	TRBJ2-5	.	TRBV29-1	few	CSANHRLGETQYF	TGCAGCGCTAACCACCGCCTGGGGGAGACCCAGTACTTC
12	TRBJ1-2	.	TRBV6-2/TRBV6-3	.	CASSYPSYGYTF	TGTGCCAGCAGTTACCCCTCTTATGGCTACACCTTC
13	TRBJ2-1	.	TRBV11-2	.	CASWESSYNEQFF	TGTGCCTCCTGGGAGAGCTCCTACAATGAGCAGTTCTTC
15	TRBJ1-5	.	TRBV6-1	few	CASSPTLGYNQPQHF	TGTGCCAGCAGCCCCACCCTAGGGTACAATCAGCCCCAGCATTTT
15	TRBJ2-7	.	TRBV4-3	.	CASSLRGSARTEQYF	TGCGCCAGCAGCCTACGGGGTAGCGCCAGGACCGAGCAGTACTTC
13	TRBJ1-5	.	TRBV12-3/TRBV12-4	.	CASRGQGHQPQHF	TGTGCCAGCAGGGGGCAGGGGCATCAGCCCCAGCATTTT
15	TRBJ2-5	.	TRBV19	.	CASSIPGKAEETQYF	TGTGCCAGTAGTATCCCCGGGAAAGCAGAAGAGACCCAGTACTTC
11	TRBJ2-5	.	TRBV6-1	.	CASTARETQYF	TGTGCCAGCACAGCGCGGGAGACCCAGTACTTC
16	TRBJ2-1	TRBD2	TRBV27	.	CASSFGGRGSYNEQFF	TGTGCCAGCAGTTTTGGCGGGAGGGGGTCCTACAATGAGCAGTTCTTC
16	TRBJ1-5	.	TRBV21-1	.	CASSKGAGGKDQPQHF	TGTGCCAGCAGCAAAGGGGCAGGGGGCAAGGATCAGCCCCAGCATTTT
16	TRBJ1-3	.	TRBV2	.	CASSEQGWFSGNTIYF	TGTGCCAGCAGTGAACAGGGATGGTTCTCTGGAAACACCATATATTTT
13	TRBJ2-5	TRBD1	TRBV5-4	.	CASSFRQGETQYF	TGTGCCAGCAGCTTTCGACAGGGAGAGACCCAGTACTTC
15	TRBJ2-6	.	TRBV7-2	.	CASSSGGSGANVLTF	TGTGCCAGCAGCTCTGGGGGATCCGGGGCCAACGTCCTGACTTTC
13	TRBJ1-5	.	TRBV12-3/TRBV12-4	.	CASTQSPVSPQHF	TGTGCCAGCACCCAATCCCCGGTATCGCCCCAGCATTTT
16	TRBJ1-2	.	TRBV6-5	.	CASSYFPGGRNYGYTF	TGTGCCAGCAGTTACTTCCCAGGAGGGCGGAACTATGGCTACACCTTC
13	TRBJ2-7	.	TRBV7-3	.	CASSPTPAYEQYF	TGTGCCAGCAGCCCCACGCCAGCCTACGAGCAGTACTTC
14	TRBJ1-5	.	TRBV20-1	.	CSAAAGWSNQPQHF	TGCAGTGCAGCGGCGGGGTGGAGCAATCAGCCCCAGCATTTT
11	TRBJ1-1	.	TRBV7-2	.	CASSSNTEAFF	TGTGCCAGCAGCTCGAACACTGAAGCTTTCTTT
15	TRBJ2-3	.	TRBV20-1	.	CSASRAGGITDTQYF	TGCAGTGCTAGTAGGGCGGGTGGAATCACAGATACGCAGTATTTT
17	TRBJ2-7	TRBD2	TRBV7-2	.	CASSKRVAGDSSYEQYF	TGTGCCAGCAGCAAACGAGTAGCGGGAGATAGCTCCTACGAGCAGTACTTC
14	TRBJ1-4	.	TRBV7-9	.	CASRTTGGSEKLFF	TGTGCCAGCAGAACTACAGGTGGGAGTGAAAAACTGTTTTTT
14	TRBJ2-2	.	TRBV11-2	.	CASSQIRGSGELFF	TGTGCCAGCAGCCAAATTCGGGGTTCCGGGGAGCTGTTTTTT
14	TRBJ1-1	.	TRBV20-1	few	CSARGGRPNTEAFF	TGCAGTGCTAGAGGGGGAAGACCCAACACTGAAGCTTTCTTT
16	TRBJ1-6	TRBD1	TRBV28	few	CASSSPSGTGGLSLHF	TGTGCCAGCAGTTCCCCCTCCGGGACAGGGGGCCTATCCCTCCACTTT
16	TRBJ2-2	TRBD1	TRBV6-2/TRBV6-3	few	CASRTPGQGEPRELFF	TGTGCCAGCAGGACGCCCGGACAGGGTGAGCCCAGGGAGCTGTTTTTT
14	TRBJ1-3	.	TRBV7-2	.	CASSFGGSGNTIYF	TGTGCCAGCAGCTTCGGGGGCTCTGGAAACACCATATATTTT
15	TRBJ1-5	.	TRBV27	few	CASRPRTDSNQPQHF	TGTGCCAGCAGACCGCGGACAGATAGCAATCAGCCCCAGCATTTT
15	TRBJ1-2	.	TRBV18	.	CASSPSGEANYGYTF	TGTGCCAGCTCACCATCAGGGGAAGCCAACTATGGCTACACCTTC
13	TRBJ2-5	.	TRBV20-1	few	CSANIGSQETQYF	TGCAGTGCCAACATAGGCTCTCAAGAGACCCAGTACTTC
19	TRBJ2-2	TRBD2	TRBV7-6	.	CASSSGLAGGPTKAGELFF	TGTGCCAGCAGCTCGGGACTAGCGGGAGGGCCTACGAAGGCCGGGGAGCTGTTTTTT
14	TRBJ2-2	.	TRBV29-1	.	CSVDGQGEAGELFF	TGCAGCGTTGACGGGCAGGGCGAAGCCGGGGAGCTGTTTTTT
19	TRBJ2-5	TRBD2	TRBV20-1	.	CSARDHPGLAGGYQETQYF	TGCAGTGCTAGAGATCATCCGGGACTAGCGGGAGGTTACCAAGAGACCCAGTACTTC
18	TRBJ1-5	TRBD1	TRBV12-3/TRBV12-4	.	CASSLNIWGQKQNQPQHF	TGTGCCAGCAGTTTAAATATCTGGGGACAGAAACAGAATCAGCCCCAGCATTTT
16	TRBJ1-5	TRBD1	TRBV28	.	CASRPTSTGGNQPQHF	TGTGCCAGCAGACCCACCTCTACAGGGGGCAATCAGCCCCAGCATTTT
12	TRBJ1-5	.	TRBV19	.	CASRTADQPQHF	TGTGCCAGTAGGACAGCCGATCAGCCCCAGCATTTT
13	TRBJ1-5	.	TRBV7-2	.	CASNLNRAQPQHF	TGTGCCAGCAACCTGAACAGGGCTCAGCCCCAGCATTTT
15	TRBJ1-5	TRBD1	TRBV20-1	.	CRNAGGGRVDQPQHF	TGCAGGAATGCAGGGGGCGGTCGGGTCGATCAGCCCCAGCATTTT
15	TRBJ2-4	TRBD1	TRBV5-1	.	CASSPRQGWGNIQYF	TGCGCCAGCAGCCCGAGACAGGGATGGGGAAACATTCAGTACTTC
16	TRBJ2-7	TRBD1	TRBV29-1	.	CSVEGGRDRGPYEQYF	TGCAGCGTTGAAGGTGGGCGGGACAGGGGACCGTACGAGCAGTACTTC
13	TRBJ1-5	.	TRBV7-7	few	CASSPGRYQPQHF	TGTGCTAGCAGCCCAGGACGGTATCAGCCCCAGCATTTT
18	TRBJ2-1	.	TRBV6-2/TRBV6-3	.	CASSRKSKVGGVGDEQFF	TGTGCCAGCAGCCGAAAGTCTAAAGTGGGGGGAGTGGGCGATGAGCAGTTCTTC
12	TRBJ1-1	.	TRBV6-1	.	CASSNSQGIAFF	TGTGCCAGCAGTAATTCACAGGGAATAGCTTTCTTT
17	TRBJ1-2	TRBD1	TRBV6-1	.	CASSDLYIGQVFYGYTF	TGTGCCAGCAGTGATCTGTACATTGGACAGGTCTTCTATGGCTACACCTTC
15	TRBJ1-4	.	TRBV28	.	CASSPTGVPPEELFF	TGTGCCAGCAGTCCCACGGGTGTGCCCCCGGAGGAACTGTTTTTT
17	TRBJ2-1	TRBD2	TRBV20-1	.	CSARDSSGTSGYNEQFF	TGCAGTGCTAGGGACTCGTCCGGGACTAGCGGGTACAATGAGCAGTTCTTC
15	TRBJ1-5	.	TRBV7-8	few	CASSLAGSSYQPQHF	TGTGCCAGCAGCTTAGCCGGAAGCTCCTATCAGCCCCAGCATTTT
16	TRBJ2-1	TRBD2	TRBV20-1	.	CSAGELAGSSYNEQFF	TGCAGTGCTGGGGAACTAGCGGGCAGCTCCTACAATGAGCAGTTCTTC
15	TRBJ2-5	TRBD1	TRBV24-1	.	CATSDLGQGGETQYF	TGTGCCACCAGTGATTTGGGACAGGGCGGGGAGACCCAGTACTTC
16	TRBJ2-4	TRBD2	TRBV7-9	.	CASGFVKTGGPNIQYF	TGTGCCAGCGGCTTCGTTAAAACGGGAGGGCCGAACATTCAGTACTTC
14	TRBJ2-5	.	TRBV11-1	few	CASSPGRGWETQYF	TGTGCCAGCAGCCCCGGCAGGGGTTGGGAGACCCAGTACTTC